Below are 25 T cell receptor beta chains sequenced from a single sample in a study of type 1 regulatory T cells. Their cognate antigens are unknown. MiXCR, run by TCRdb on the reads, gives a single entry per CDR3 protein. There are 60,000 to 70,000 distinct CDR3 sequences in the sample; roughly 49% occur only once, and less than 2.5% lies in the top ten. Sequencing was carried out using cultured non-Tr1 T cells, either the whole culture or a sorted T cell fraction (not recorded which). The source of these receptors is a human donor in good health.

This chain joins TRBV11-2 and TRBJ1-2; maybe TRBD1 (6 bases). The V gene's germline CDR1 is SGHAT and CDR2 FQNNGV. The CDR3 totals 14 residues. V was trimmed by 5 bases and J by 1 base, leaving 11 bases between them. CDR3 residues: CASSIGQINYGYTF. CDR3 in DNA: TGTGCCAGCAGCATCGGACAGATTAACTATGGCTACACCTTC.

The genes are TRBV5-1 and TRBJ2-5, with D possibly being TRBD2 (6 bases). CDR3 length equals 13 residues. V lost 5 bases and J 3 bases, leaving 11 bases between the germline ends. CDR1 SGHRS and CDR2 YFSETQ come from the germline V gene. CDR3 amino acids: CASRRDSKETQYF. In DNA, the CDR3 is TGCGCCAGCAGACGGGACTCAAAAGAGACCCAGTACTTC.

This clonotype was recorded a few times. This chain joins TRBV7-9 and TRBJ1-1, with 10 bases matching TRBD1. J was trimmed by 0 bases and V by 3 bases; bases with no gene match: 7. Per the germline V gene, CDR1 is SEHNR and CDR2 is FQNEAQ (reference sequence). The CDR3 loop spans 17 amino acids. The CDR3 spells CASSFRDRGQLNTEAFF. Written as DNA, the CDR3 is TGTGCCAGCAGCTTCCGTGACAGGGGGCAGTTGAACACTGAAGCTTTCTTT.

V and J are TRBV7-9 and TRBJ2-5; TRBD1 might be the D (5 bases). The V gene lost 0 bases and the J gene lost 5 bases, with 13 bases spanning the gap. This CDR3 region has 15 residues. Germline V gene sequence: CDR1 SEHNR, CDR2 FQNEAQ (reference sequence). CDR3 loop: CASSLARQSLETQYF. In nucleotides, the CDR3 is TGTGCCAGCAGCTTAGCGCGACAGTCACTGGAGACCCAGTACTTC.

V is TRBV7-9 and J is TRBJ1-6; D ambiguous. V was clipped by 8 bases and J by 9 bases, with 17 bases between them. The CDR3 covers 14 residues. The germline V gene has CDR1 SEHNR and CDR2 FQNEAQ (reference sequence). The CDR3 DNA follows: TGTGCCAGCTCCGAGACGAGGATTAGTTCACCCCTCCACTTT. This sequence encodes CASSETRISSPLHF.

Sample share makes this clonotype medium-sized. This rearrangement joins TRBV12-3 or TRBV12-4 to TRBJ2-7, with TRBD1 matching 9 bases. This CDR3 contains 15 residues. The V segment lost 6 bases and the J segment 3 bases; nucleotides outside the gene matches: 9. The CDR3 sequence: CASRGSGQGYYEQYF. CDR3 nucleotide sequence: TGTGCCAGCAGGGGCTCGGGACAGGGATACTACGAGCAGTACTTC.

The chain uses TRBV7-9 and TRBJ2-3; D is perhaps TRBD1 or TRBD2 (5 bases each). Germline values: CDR1 SEHNR, CDR2 FQNEAQ (reference sequence). CDR3 size: 15 residues. V shed 5 bases and J shed 2 bases, with 14 bases lying between them. The CDR3 sequence: CASSPRVGDTDTQYF. The CDR3 DNA reads as TGTGCCAGCAGCCCTAGAGTGGGGGACACAGATACGCAGTATTTT.

This chain connects TRBV20-1 to TRBJ2-1; the match to TRBD2 covers 10 bases. The CDR3 totals 15 residues. The V gene's germline CDR1 is DFQATT and CDR2 SNEGSKA (reference sequence). After removal of 0 bases from V and 8 bases from J, the junction contained 7 bases not matched to a gene. Here the CDR3 reads CSARDPGLASDEQFF. In DNA form, the CDR3 reads TGCAGTGCTAGAGATCCGGGACTAGCGTCGGATGAGCAGTTCTTC.

Note on this clonotype: The junction departs from germline at one end; a sequencing error may be responsible. The rearrangement joins TRBV2 to TRBJ1-1, with TRBD1 matching 7 bases. Looked up from germline, CDR1 is SNHLY and CDR2 is FYNNEI. This CDR3 is 13 amino acids long. CDR3 loop: CAGRGQQNTEAFF. The CDR3 bases are TGTGCCGGCAGGGGACAGCAGAACACTGAAGCTTTCTTT.

The rearrangement uses TRBV6-1 and TRBJ1-1, with TRBD1 matching over 7 bases. Germline V gene data show CDR1 as MNHNS and CDR2 as SASEGT. The V gene end was trimmed by 2 bases and the J gene end by 2 bases; junction bases not matched to a gene: 8. The CDR3 spans 16 residues. DNA for the CDR3: TGTGCCAGCAGTGAATCCCCTGGGACAGCAAACACTGAAGCTTTCTTT. Its protein product is CASSESPGTANTEAFF.

This chain links TRBV12-3 or TRBV12-4 with TRBJ1-1; perhaps TRBD1 as D (5 bases). The CDR3 consists of 15 residues. The germline V and J ends were trimmed by 6 bases and 0 bases, with 14 bases remaining between them. CDR3 DNA: TGTGCCAGCAGCTATTACGACAGACTGAACACTGAAGCTTTCTTT. This encodes CASSYYDRLNTEAFF.

The chain uses TRBV4-1 and TRBJ2-1; either TRBD1 or TRBD2 may supply D (6 bases each). The CDR3 has 17 residues. The germline V gene encodes CDR1 MGHRA and CDR2 YSYEKL. The V end was cut by 3 bases, the J end by 4 bases, with 19 bases between. CDR3 coding DNA: TGCGCCAGCAGCCATTCCGCGCCACGGGGGCTGTACAATGAGCAGTTCTTC. Translating it yields CASSHSAPRGLYNEQFF.

The rearrangement links TRBV10-3 to TRBJ2-7; the D gene is possibly TRBD2 (7 bases). CDR3 length: 14 residues. The germline gives CDR1 ENHRY, CDR2 SYGVKD. Between the trimmed V and J ends, which lost 8 bases and 0 bases, there was a span of 14 bases. DNA for the CDR3: TGTGCCATCCGGAAAGGGGGGGCCTCCTACGAGCAGTACTTC. This sequence encodes CAIRKGGASYEQYF.

The V gene is TRBV20-1, the J gene TRBJ1-5; D possibly corresponds to TRBD1 (5 bases). The CDR3 is 15 residues long. Germline CDR1 DFQATT, CDR2 SNEGSKA (reference sequence). Trimming left V 0 bases short and J 4 bases short, with 13 bases between. The CDR3 sequence is CSARDRGRVNQPQHF. The CDR3, as DNA: TGCAGTGCTAGAGATCGGGGCAGGGTTAATCAGCCCCAGCATTTT.

This clonotype was recorded at least ten times. Since no conserved phenylalanine or tryptophan closes the CDR3, a read error is the likely cause. The limits of the CDR3 on the DNA are not certain, so only TCRdb's listed CDR3 is given. The chain has TRBV5-1 and TRBJ1-4. The germline gives CDR1 SGHRS, CDR2 YFSETQ. The CDR3 spans 10 residues, counting both ends. This CDR3 is CASRWPYRLL.

CDR3 sequence reads: CASSPGRSSYNEQFF. In DNA form, the CDR3 reads TGTGCCAGCAGCCCAGGACGTAGCTCCTACAATGAGCAGTTCTTC. The V gene is TRBV6-1, the J gene TRBJ2-1; D remains ambiguous. Germline CDR1 reads MNHNS; CDR2 reads SASEGT. Trimming removed 6 bases at V and 0 bases at J, with 12 bases between. This CDR3 contains 15 residues.

The V gene is TRBV15, the J gene TRBJ1-3; D is unresolved. CDR1 LNHNV and CDR2 YYDKDF come from the germline V gene (reference sequence). The CDR3 loop spans 15 amino acids. Trimming cost V 0 bases and J 0 bases, with 6 bases left between them. The CDR3 sequence is CATSRDSNSGNTIYF. CDR3 sequence (DNA): TGTGCCACCAGCAGAGATTCGAACTCTGGAAACACCATATATTTT.

J is TRBJ1-6 and V is TRBV9; D perhaps matches TRBD1 (5 bases). Per the germline V gene, CDR1 is SGDLS and CDR2 is YYNGEE. V gave up 4 bases and J gave up 5 bases, with 10 bases separating them. The CDR3 runs 14 residues. In DNA, the CDR3 is TGTGCCAGCAGCCCGCAGGGAAATAATTCACCCCTCCACTTT. Translating it yields CASSPQGNNSPLHF.

This chain joins TRBV2 and TRBJ2-7; a possible D gene is TRBD2 (6 bases). The germline gives CDR1 SNHLY, CDR2 FYNNEI. The V end lost 6 bases, the J end lost 0 bases, and 12 bases lay between the germline ends. The CDR3 contains 14 residues. The CDR3 sequence: CASRSAGRSYEQYF. CDR3 nucleotide sequence: TGTGCCAGCAGATCGGCGGGGCGCTCCTACGAGCAGTACTTC.

The chain is built from TRBV5-1 and TRBJ2-7; 8 nucleotides align to TRBD1. Germline trimming cut 4 bases from V and 2 bases from J; bases unmatched to any gene: 5. Germline lookup yields CDR1 SGHRS and CDR2 YFSETQ. The length of the CDR3 is 14 residues. The CDR3 reads CASSLRTGPYEQYF. CDR3 sequence (DNA): TGCGCCAGCAGCCTCCGGACAGGGCCCTACGAGCAGTACTTC.

The V and J genes are TRBV3-1 and TRBJ2-3; D is uncertain. CDR3 length: 13 amino acids. The germline V gene encodes CDR1 LGHDT and CDR2 YNNKEL (reference sequence). With 4 bases removed from V and 2 bases from J, the gap between germline ends came to 7 bases. The chain's CDR3 is CASSPPLTDTQYF. DNA for the CDR3: TGTGCCAGCAGCCCTCCCCTCACAGATACGCAGTATTTT.

V is TRBV12-3 or TRBV12-4 and J is TRBJ1-4; D unclear. The CDR3 loop spans 12 amino acids. V shed 6 bases and J shed 0 bases, with 2 bases lying between them. CDR3 DNA sequence: TGTGCCAGCAGACCAACTAATGAAAAACTGTTTTTT. This sequence encodes CASRPTNEKLFF.

This clonotype was counted ten times or more. Mismatch with germline at one junction end may stem from a read error. This sequence joins TRBV19 and TRBJ2-1; D unresolved. Germline loops: CDR1 LNHDA, CDR2 SQIVND (reference sequence). The CDR3 covers 13 residues. CDR3 loop: CASSIGSSNEQFF. The CDR3 DNA follows: TGTGCCAGTAGTATTGGCTCCTCCAATGAGCAGTTCTTC.

J is TRBJ2-5 and V is TRBV10-3; 8 nucleotides match TRBD2. J was trimmed by 5 bases and V by 3 bases; bases with no gene match: 17. This CDR3 region has 18 residues. In germline, CDR1 is ENHRY, CDR2 SYGVKD. CDR3 in DNA: TGTGCCATCAGTGACCCCGGGCGGGGGGCCCAGAGGGGGGAGACCCAGTACTTC. This translates into CAISDPGRGAQRGETQYF.

The chain couples TRBV12-3 or TRBV12-4 to TRBJ2-5; perhaps TRBD2 as D (6 bases). Trimming removed 6 bases at V and 1 base at J, with 12 bases between. This CDR3 has 14 residues. CDR3 in DNA: TGTGCCAGCAGCCCGGGACTTCGCCAAGAGACCCAGTACTTC. It codes for CASSPGLRQETQYF.